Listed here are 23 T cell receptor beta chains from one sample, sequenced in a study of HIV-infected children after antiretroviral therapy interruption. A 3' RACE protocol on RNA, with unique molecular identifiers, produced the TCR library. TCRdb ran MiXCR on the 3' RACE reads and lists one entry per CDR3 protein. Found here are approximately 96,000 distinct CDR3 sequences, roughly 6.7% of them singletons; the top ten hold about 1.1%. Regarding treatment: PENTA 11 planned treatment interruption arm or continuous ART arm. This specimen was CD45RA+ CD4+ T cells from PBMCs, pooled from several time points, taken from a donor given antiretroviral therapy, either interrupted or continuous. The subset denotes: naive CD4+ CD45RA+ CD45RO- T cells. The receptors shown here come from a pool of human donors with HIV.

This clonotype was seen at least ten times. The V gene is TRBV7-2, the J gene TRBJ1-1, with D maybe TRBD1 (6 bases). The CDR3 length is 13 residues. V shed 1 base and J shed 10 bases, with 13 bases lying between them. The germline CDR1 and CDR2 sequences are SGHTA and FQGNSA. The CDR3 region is CASSLDGGPRAFF. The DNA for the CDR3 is TGTGCCAGCAGCTTAGACGGGGGGCCTAGAGCTTTCTTT.

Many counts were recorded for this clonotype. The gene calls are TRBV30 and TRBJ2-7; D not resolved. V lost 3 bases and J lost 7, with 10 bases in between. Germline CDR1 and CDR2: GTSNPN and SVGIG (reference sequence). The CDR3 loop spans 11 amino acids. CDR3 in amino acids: CAWSFDREQYF. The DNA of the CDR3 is TGTGCCTGGAGCTTCGACCGAGAGCAGTACTTC.

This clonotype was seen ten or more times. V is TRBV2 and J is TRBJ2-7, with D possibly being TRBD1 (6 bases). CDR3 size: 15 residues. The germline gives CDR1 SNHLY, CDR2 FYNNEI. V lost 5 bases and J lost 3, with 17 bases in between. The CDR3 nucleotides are TGTGCCAGCAGTATCGAACAGGGATTTCGCTACGAGCAGTACTTC. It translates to CASSIEQGFRYEQYF.

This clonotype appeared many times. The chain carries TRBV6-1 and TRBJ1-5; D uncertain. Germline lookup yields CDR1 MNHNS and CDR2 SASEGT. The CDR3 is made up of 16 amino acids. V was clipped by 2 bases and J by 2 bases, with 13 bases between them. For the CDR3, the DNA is TGTGCCAGCAGTGAACCTCTCCCAAGGGGCAATCAGCCCCAGCATTTT. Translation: CASSEPLPRGNQPQHF.

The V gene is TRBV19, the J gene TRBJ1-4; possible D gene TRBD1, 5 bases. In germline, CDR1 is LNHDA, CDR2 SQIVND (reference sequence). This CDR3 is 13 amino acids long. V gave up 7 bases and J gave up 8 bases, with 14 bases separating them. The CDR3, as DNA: TGTGCCAGTACGCGCGACAGCGTGGAAAAACTGTTTTTT. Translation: CASTRDSVEKLFF.

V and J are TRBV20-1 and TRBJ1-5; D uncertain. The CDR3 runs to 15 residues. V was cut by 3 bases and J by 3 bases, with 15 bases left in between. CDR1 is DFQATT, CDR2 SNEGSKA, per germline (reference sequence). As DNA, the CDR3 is TGCAGTGCTAGGTTGGTAGGCCAGAACAATCAGCCCCAGCATTTT. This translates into CSARLVGQNNQPQHF.

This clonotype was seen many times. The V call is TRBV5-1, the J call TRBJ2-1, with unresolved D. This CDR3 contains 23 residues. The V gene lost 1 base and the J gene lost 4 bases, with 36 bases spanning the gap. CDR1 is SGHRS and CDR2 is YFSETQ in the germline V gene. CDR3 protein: CASSLFSQAVSATSIRHYNEQFF. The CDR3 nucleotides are TGCGCCAGCAGCTTGTTTAGTCAGGCGGTCTCCGCTACCTCTATACGACATTACAATGAGCAGTTCTTC.

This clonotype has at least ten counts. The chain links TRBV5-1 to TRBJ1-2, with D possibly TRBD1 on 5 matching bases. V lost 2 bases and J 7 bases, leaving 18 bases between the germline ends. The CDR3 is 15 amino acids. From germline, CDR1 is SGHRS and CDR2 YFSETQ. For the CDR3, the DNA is TGCGCCAGCAGCTTTCTCGCCGGGACTCCGACTGGCTACACCTTC. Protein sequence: CASSFLAGTPTGYTF.

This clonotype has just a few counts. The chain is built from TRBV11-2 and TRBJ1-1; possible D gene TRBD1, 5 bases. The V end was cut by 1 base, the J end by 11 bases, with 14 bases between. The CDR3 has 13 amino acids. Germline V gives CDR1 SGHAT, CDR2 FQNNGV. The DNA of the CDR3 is TGTGCCAGCAGCTTAGTTCCCGCGGGGGAGGCTTTCTTT. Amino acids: CASSLVPAGEAFF.

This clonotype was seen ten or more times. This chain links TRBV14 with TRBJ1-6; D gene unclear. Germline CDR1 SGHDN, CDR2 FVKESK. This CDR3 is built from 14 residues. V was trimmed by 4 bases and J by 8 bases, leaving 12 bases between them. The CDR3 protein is CASSLLTGHSPLHF. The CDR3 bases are TGTGCCAGCAGCCTTCTCACCGGCCATTCACCCCTCCACTTT.

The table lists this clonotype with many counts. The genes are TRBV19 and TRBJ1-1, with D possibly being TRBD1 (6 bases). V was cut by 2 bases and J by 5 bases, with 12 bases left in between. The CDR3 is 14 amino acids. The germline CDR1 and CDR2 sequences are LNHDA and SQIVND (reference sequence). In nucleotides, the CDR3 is TGTGCCAGTAGTATACCAGGGGAGGGGACTGAAGCTTTCTTT. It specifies CASSIPGEGTEAFF. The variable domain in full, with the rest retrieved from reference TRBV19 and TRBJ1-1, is DGGITQSPKYLFRKEGQNVTLSCEQNLNHDAMYWYRQDPGQGLRLIYYSQIVNDFQKGDIAEGYSVSREKKESFPLTVTSAQKNPTAFYLCASSIPGEGTEAFFGQGTRLTVV.

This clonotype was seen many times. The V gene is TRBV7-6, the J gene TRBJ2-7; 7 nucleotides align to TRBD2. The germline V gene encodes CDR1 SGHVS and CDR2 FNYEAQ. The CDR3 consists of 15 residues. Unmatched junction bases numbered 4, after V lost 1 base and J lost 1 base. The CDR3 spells CASSLGGGASYEQYF. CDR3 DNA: TGTGCCAGCAGCTTAGGGGGGGGAGCTTCCTACGAGCAGTACTTC.

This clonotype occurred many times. As DNA, the CDR3 is TGCGCCAGCAGGGCTAGCGGGGGGACGAACACCGGGGAGCTGTTTTTT. It codes for CASRASGGTNTGELFF. The gene calls are TRBV10-2 and TRBJ2-2; the match to TRBD2 covers 11 bases. The germline V gene encodes CDR1 WSHSY and CDR2 SAAADI. The CDR3 covers 16 residues. V shed 6 bases, J shed 0 bases, and the junction held 3 bases outside the gene matches.

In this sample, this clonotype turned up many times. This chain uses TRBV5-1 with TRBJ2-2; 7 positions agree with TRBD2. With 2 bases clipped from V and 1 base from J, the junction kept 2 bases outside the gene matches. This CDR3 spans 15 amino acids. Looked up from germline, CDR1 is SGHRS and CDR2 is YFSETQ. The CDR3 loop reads CASSFGGENTGELFF. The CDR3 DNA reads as TGCGCCAGCAGCTTTGGGGGGGAGAACACCGGGGAGCTGTTTTTT.

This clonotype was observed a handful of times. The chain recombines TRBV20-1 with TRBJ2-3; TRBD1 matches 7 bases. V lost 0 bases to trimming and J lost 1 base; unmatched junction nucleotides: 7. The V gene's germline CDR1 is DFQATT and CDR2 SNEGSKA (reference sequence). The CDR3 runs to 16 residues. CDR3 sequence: CSARDPRGRGTDTQYF. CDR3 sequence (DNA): TGCAGTGCTAGAGATCCCAGGGGGAGAGGCACAGATACGCAGTATTTT.

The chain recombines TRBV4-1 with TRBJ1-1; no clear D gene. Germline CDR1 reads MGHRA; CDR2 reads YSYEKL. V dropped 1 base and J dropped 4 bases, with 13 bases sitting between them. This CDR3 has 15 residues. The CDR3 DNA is TGCGCCAGCAGCCAAGTGCGTCCACAGATCACTGAAGCTTTCTTT. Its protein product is CASSQVRPQITEAFF.

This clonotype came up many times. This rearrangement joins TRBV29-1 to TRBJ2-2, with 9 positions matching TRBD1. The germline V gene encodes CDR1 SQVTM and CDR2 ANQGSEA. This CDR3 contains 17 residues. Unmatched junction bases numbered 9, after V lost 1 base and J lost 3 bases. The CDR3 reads CSVEVWGTGIDTGELFF. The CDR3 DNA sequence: TGCAGCGTTGAAGTATGGGGGACAGGGATAGACACCGGGGAGCTGTTTTTT.

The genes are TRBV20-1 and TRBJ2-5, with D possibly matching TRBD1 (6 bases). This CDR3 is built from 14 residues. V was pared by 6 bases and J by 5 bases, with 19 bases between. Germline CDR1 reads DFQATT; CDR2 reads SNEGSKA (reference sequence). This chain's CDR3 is CSAGVRGRHETQYF. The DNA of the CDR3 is TGCAGTGCCGGAGTCAGGGGCCGTCACGAGACCCAGTACTTC.

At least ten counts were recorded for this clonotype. CDR3 in amino acids: CASSPRTRNSYEQYF. CDR3 DNA: TGTGCCAGCAGCCCGCGGACTAGGAATTCCTACGAGCAGTACTTC. The chain carries TRBV3-1 and TRBJ2-7; 7 bases line up with TRBD2. The germline V gene has CDR1 LGHDT and CDR2 YNNKEL (reference sequence). J gave up 1 base and V 4 bases, and 7 bases lay outside the gene matches. This CDR3 is 15 amino acids long.

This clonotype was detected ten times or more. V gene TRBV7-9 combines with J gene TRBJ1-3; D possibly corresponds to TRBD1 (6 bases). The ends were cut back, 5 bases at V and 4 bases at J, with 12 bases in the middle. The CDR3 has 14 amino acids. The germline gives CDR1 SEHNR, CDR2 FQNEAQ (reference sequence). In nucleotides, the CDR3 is TGTGCCAGCAGCCAAATGGGACAAGGAAACACCATATATTTT. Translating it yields CASSQMGQGNTIYF.

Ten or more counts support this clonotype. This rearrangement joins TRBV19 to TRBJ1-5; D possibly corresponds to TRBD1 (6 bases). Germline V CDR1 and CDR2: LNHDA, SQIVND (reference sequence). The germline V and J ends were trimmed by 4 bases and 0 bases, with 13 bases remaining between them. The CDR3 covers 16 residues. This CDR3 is CASSRVGGGSNQPQHF. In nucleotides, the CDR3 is TGTGCCAGTAGTAGGGTTGGAGGGGGTAGCAATCAGCCCCAGCATTTT.

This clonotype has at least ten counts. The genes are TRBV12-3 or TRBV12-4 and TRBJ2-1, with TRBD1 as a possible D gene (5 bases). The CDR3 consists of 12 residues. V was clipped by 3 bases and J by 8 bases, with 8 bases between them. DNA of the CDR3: TGTGCCAGCAGTTTCTCCAGGGATGAGCAGTTCTTC. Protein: CASSFSRDEQFF.

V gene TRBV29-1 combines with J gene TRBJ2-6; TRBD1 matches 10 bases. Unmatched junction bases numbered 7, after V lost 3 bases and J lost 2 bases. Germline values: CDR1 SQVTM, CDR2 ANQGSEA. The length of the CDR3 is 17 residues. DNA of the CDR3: TGCAGCGTTGACGCCGGGACAGGGGTACCTGGGGCCAACGTCCTGACTTTC. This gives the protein CSVDAGTGVPGANVLTF.